A selection of T cell receptor beta chains follows, all from one sample in a study of blood T cell repertoires in COVID-19. Sequenced by immunoSEQ multiplex PCR; TCRdb stores in-frame clones only, minus some. The data hold around 400,000 clones, with more than 85% observed a single time. The sequenced sample was PBMCs or T cells enriched from blood (not recorded which). These receptors came from a woman aged 40 to 50 who had been exposed to COVID-19. CDR3s leave out the opening cysteine and the closing phenylalanine or tryptophan.

TRBJ1-6 | TRBV19 | ASSTFRQLGSPLH
TRBJ1-2 | TRBV2 | ASRDRQGGSGYT
TRBJ1-2 | TRBV13 | ASSPPEGPGKTYGYT
TRBJ1-1 | TRBV29-1 | SGRGTGPSVGTEAF
TRBJ1-2 | TRBV5-6 | ASSLLPGTSGDGYT
TRBJ1-2 | TRBV9 | ASSASGQSGYT
TRBJ1-2 | TRBV19 | ASSSRQGARNYGYT
TRBJ2-3 | TRBV6-2/TRBV6-3 | ASSLLAGGDTQY
TRBJ2-2 | TRBV12-5 | ASGSLTGELF
TRBJ1-3 | TRBV5-1 | ASSSQTGGSGNTIY
TRBJ2-7 | TRBV10-3 | AISPQAEQY
TRBJ1-1 | TRBV5-1 | ASSRAGTGDEAF
TRBJ1-2 | TRBV20-1 | SASMREGYT
TRBJ1-1 | TRBV2 | ASSEANRGFTEAF
TRBJ1-6 | TRBV5-6 | ASSYGTSYNSPLH
TRBJ1-3 | TRBV6-5 | ASSYKESGNTIY
TRBJ2-5 | TRBV7-3 | ASSPGLAGGNQETQY
TRBJ1-2 | TRBV12-3/TRBV12-4 | ASSLDTYGYT
TRBJ1-5 | TRBV27 | ASRAGTGGAYQAQH
TRBJ2-1 | TRBV30 | AWSHGIYNEQF
TRBJ2-1 | TRBV5-1 | ASSPSGTGVNEQF
TRBJ2-1 | TRBV18 | ASSPGLAGANEQF
TRBJ1-3 | TRBV9 | ASSPEGVGGNTIY
TRBJ1-3 | TRBV13 | ASSFRGNTIY
TRBJ1-1 | TRBV6-2/TRBV6-3 | ASSLGQGVVGTEAF
TRBJ1-6 | TRBV13 | ASSLVTGVGSPLH
TRBJ1-5 | TRBV30 | AWSGRTSNQPQH
TRBJ2-1 | TRBV7-3 | ASSPRPAGGLSHNEQF
TRBJ1-5 | TRBV5-1 | ASSPIPTDQPQH
TRBJ2-7 | TRBV19 | ASSTRPTVLSYEQY
TRBJ1-1 | TRBV18 | ASSQPGTGGEAF
TRBJ1-2 | TRBV5-6 | ASSLRQAAYGYT
TRBJ2-5 | TRBV6-6 | ASRRQGGETQY
TRBJ2-7 | TRBV30 | AWSVGAGYEQY
TRBJ2-7 | TRBV28 | ASSLLAGEQY
TRBJ2-2 | TRBV29-1 | SAGTGGTGELF
TRBJ1-1 | TRBV5-1 | ASSLQGMNTEAF
TRBJ1-2 | TRBV5-1 | ASSLEGGQGYT
TRBJ1-6 | TRBV6-5 | ASSYGGVGNSPLH
TRBJ2-1 | TRBV5-1 | ASSPEAGALYNEQF
TRBJ2-3 | TRBV24-1 | ATSDFPSFWTSGRARTDTQY
TRBJ2-2 | TRBV4-1 | ASSQDPSGRFANTGELF
TRBJ2-1 | TRBV5-5 | ASSPPAGGNEQF
TRBJ1-1 | TRBV27 | ASSPPDRDTEAF
TRBJ1-2 | TRBV29-1 | SVEGPQTGYT
TRBJ1-4 | TRBV5-1 | ASRLGQGNEKLF
TRBJ1-1 | TRBV3-1/TRBV3-2 | ASSTLSKGLVNTEAF
TRBJ2-2 | TRBV19 | ASSFGGTNTGELF
TRBJ1-2 | TRBV25-1 | ASSPTGTGRGGYT
TRBJ2-3 | TRBV5-5 | ASSLLTSGEGTQY
TRBJ2-5 | TRBV11-3 | ASSFLQGATQRTQY
TRBJ1-1 | TRBV7-3 | ASSLEVGSEAF
TRBJ2-1 | TRBV6-5 | ASSYGFLSSYNEQF
TRBJ1-2 | TRBV30 | AWSQTGNYGYT